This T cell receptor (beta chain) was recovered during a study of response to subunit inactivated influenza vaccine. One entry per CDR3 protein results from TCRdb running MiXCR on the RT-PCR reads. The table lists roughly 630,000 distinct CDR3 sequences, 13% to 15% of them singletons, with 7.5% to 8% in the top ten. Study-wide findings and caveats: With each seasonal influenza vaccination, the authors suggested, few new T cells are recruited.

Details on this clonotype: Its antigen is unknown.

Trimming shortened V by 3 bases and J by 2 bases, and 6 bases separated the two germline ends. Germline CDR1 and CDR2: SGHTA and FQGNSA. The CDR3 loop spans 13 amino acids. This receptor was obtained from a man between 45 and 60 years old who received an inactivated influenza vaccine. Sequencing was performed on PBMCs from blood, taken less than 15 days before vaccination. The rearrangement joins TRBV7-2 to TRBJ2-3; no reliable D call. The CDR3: CASSLKHTDTQYF. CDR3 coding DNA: TGTGCCAGCAGCTTGAAGCACACAGATACGCAGTATTTT.